The clone carrying this TCR beta chain was observed at least ten times. The sample originates from a study of T-cell reconstitution after alpha-beta-depleted transplantation in children. Preparation of the TCRbeta library was carried out with unique molecular identifiers. From the PCR reads, TCRdb called clonotypes with MiXCR, one entry per CDR3 protein. The sample includes around 200,000 distinct CDR3 sequences, roughly 6.8% of them seen just once. Between the trimmed V and J ends, which lost 5 bases and 3 bases, there was a span of 14 bases. Germline CDR1 and CDR2: DFQATT and SNEGSKA (reference sequence). The CDR3 is 13 residues long.

This clonotype was sampled from a human donor who donated a stem cell graft to a child with Wiskott-Aldrich syndrome. The sample was PBMCs from the stem cell graft donor, taken from the stem cell graft. This sequence joins TRBV20-1 and TRBJ2-7, with D maybe TRBD2 (5 bases). CDR3 DNA: TGCAGTGCTGAAGAGGGCCTAGGCTACGAGCAGTACTTC. It specifies CSAEEGLGYEQYF.